These 13 T cell receptor beta chains were all obtained from the same sample, sequenced in a study of blood T cells in healthy people across ages. Together with a sample-barcoded 5' primer, a J-beta primer mix was included in a second PCR lasting about 6 to 11 cycles. TCRdb ran MiXCR on the 5' RACE reads and lists one entry per CDR3 protein. The sample shows about a million distinct CDR3 sequences, 45% to 60% of them seen only once. The sequenced sample consisted of blood. These receptors were obtained from a woman aged 55-75 years in good health.

This clonotype has a count of ten or more. The chain couples TRBV18 to TRBJ2-1; 12 nucleotides align to TRBD2. Per germline, CDR1 KGHSH and CDR2 LQKENI. After removal of 3 bases from V and 7 bases from J, the junction contained 7 bases not matched to a gene. CDR3 length: 16 residues. The DNA for the CDR3 is TGTGCCAGCTCACCCCCGACTAGCGGGGGCGGAAATGAGCAGTTCTTC. Protein: CASSPPTSGGGNEQFF.

This clonotype was detected many times. The chain has TRBV6-2 or TRBV6-3 and TRBJ2-3; no definite D call. The length of the CDR3 is 12 residues. With 6 bases removed from V and 2 bases from J, the gap between germline ends came to 6 bases. Germline loops: CDR1 MNHEY, CDR2 SVGEGT. The CDR3 loop reads CASRPFTDTQYF. The CDR3 bases are TGTGCCAGCAGACCTTTCACAGATACGCAGTATTTT.

The rearrangement joins TRBV4-2 to TRBJ2-1, with 12 bases lining up with TRBD1. This CDR3 is built from 15 residues. The J segment lost 6 bases and the V segment lost 3 bases, leaving 3 bases of the junction unmatched. CDR1 and CDR2 (germline): LGHNA, YNFKEQ. The CDR3 DNA sequence: TGTGCCAGCAGCCAGGGACAGGGGGCGCCCAATGAGCAGTTCTTC. It codes for CASSQGQGAPNEQFF.

The chain is built from TRBV29-1 and TRBJ1-2; D is uncertain. The CDR3 contains 15 residues. Per the germline V gene, CDR1 is SQVTM and CDR2 is ANQGSEA. Deletions cut 3 bases from V and 2 bases from J, with 16 bases between. DNA for the CDR3: TGCAGCGTTGAGTTCGTAGGGAATCAGAACTATGGCTACACCTTC. Translation gives CSVEFVGNQNYGYTF.

The J gene is TRBJ2-5, the V gene TRBV3-1; TRBD2 is a possible D gene (6 bases). Germline assignment: CDR1 LGHDT and CDR2 YNNKEL (reference sequence). The ends were cut back, 2 bases at V and 4 bases at J, with 14 bases in the middle. The CDR3 covers 15 residues. DNA of the CDR3: TGTGCCAGCAGCCAACTGTCCGGGAGATTAGAGACCCAGTACTTC. Its protein product is CASSQLSGRLETQYF.

The chain joins TRBV10-3 to TRBJ2-5; D unresolved. This CDR3 spans 15 amino acids. With 3 bases removed from V and 6 bases from J, the gap between germline ends came to 17 bases. CDR1 ENHRY and CDR2 SYGVKD come from the germline V gene. CDR3 sequence: CAISDSQGVGKTQYF. The CDR3 DNA is TGTGCCATCAGTGATTCCCAAGGTGTTGGAAAGACCCAGTACTTC.

CDR3 nucleotides: TGTGCCAGCAGCTTCGGGCTATCGGGAGGACTGGCCGTCTTCGAGCAGTACTTC. Translating gives CASSFGLSGGLAVFEQYF. This sequence joins TRBV7-2 and TRBJ2-4; TRBD2 aligns across 7 bases. The J call may not be correct, given that the DNA end is closer to TRBJ2-7. This CDR3 spans 18 amino acids. Looked up from germline, CDR1 is SGHTA and CDR2 is FQGNSA.

The chain employs TRBV29-1 and TRBJ2-2, with D uncertain. In germline, CDR1 is SQVTM, CDR2 ANQGSEA. This CDR3 region has 14 residues. The V end lost 4 bases, the J end lost 4 bases, and 13 bases lay between the germline ends. CDR3 sequence reads: CSVVQARSTGELFF. As DNA, the CDR3 is TGCAGCGTTGTTCAGGCTAGATCCACCGGGGAGCTGTTTTTT.

The rearrangement uses TRBV7-6 and TRBJ2-5, with TRBD2 identical over 10 bases. CDR1 SGHVS and CDR2 FNYEAQ come from the germline V gene. This CDR3 region has 15 residues. The junction had 11 bases not matched to a gene; V was cut back by 2 bases and J by 11 bases. CDR3 in DNA: TGTGCCAGCAGCTTACCCCTAGCGGGAGTCAATGAGCAGTACTTC. This encodes CASSLPLAGVNEQYF. The variable domain in full, completed from reference TRBV7-6 and TRBJ2-5, reads GAGVSQSPRYKVTKRGQDVALRCDPISGHVSLYWYRQALGQGPEFLTYFNYEAQQDKSGLPNDRFSAERPEGSISTLTIQRTEQRDSAMYRCASSLPLAGVNEQYFGPGTRLLVL.

This clonotype has more than one count but fewer than ten. J is TRBJ1-1 and V is TRBV6-5; no reliable D call. Germline CDR1 MNHEY, CDR2 SVGAGI. The CDR3 loop spans 13 amino acids. The ends were cut back, 0 bases at V and 1 base at J, with 3 bases in the middle. The CDR3: CASSYSTNTEAFF. For the CDR3, the DNA is TGTGCCAGCAGTTACTCGACGAACACTGAAGCTTTCTTT.

The V call is TRBV6-5, the J call TRBJ2-7; D might be TRBD1 or TRBD2, each matching 6 bases. V gave up 7 bases and J gave up 5 bases, with 18 bases separating them. The CDR3 extends over 14 amino acids. Germline V gene data show CDR1 as MNHEY and CDR2 as SVGAGI. CDR3 region: CASTHRRGGNEQYF. CDR3 DNA: TGTGCCAGCACCCATCGGCGAGGGGGGAACGAGCAGTACTTC.

The rearrangement joins TRBV12-3 or TRBV12-4 to TRBJ2-7; TRBD1 matches at 8 bases. With V trimmed by 5 bases and J by 0 bases, 15 bases remained unmatched. This CDR3 comprises 18 residues. For the CDR3, the DNA is TGTGCCAGCAGTCTGAGTATCGGGACAGGCCATCTCTCCTACGAGCAGTACTTC. Translating gives CASSLSIGTGHLSYEQYF.

The chain combines TRBV7-2 with TRBJ2-4; 8 nucleotides agree with TRBD2. J was trimmed by 3 bases and V by 1 base; bases with no gene match: 8. Germline V CDR1 and CDR2: SGHTA, FQGNSA. The CDR3 runs 17 residues. The CDR3 DNA reads TGTGCCAGCAGCTTAGTCGGGGGGGGTCACCTCAAAAACATTCAGTACTTC. Translated: CASSLVGGGHLKNIQYF.